This T cell receptor (beta chain) derives from a study of identical twins. CDR1 and CDR2 (germline): SEHNR, FQNEAQ (reference sequence). This CDR3 comprises 15 residues. V was shortened by 2 bases and J by 8 bases, with 16 bases between the two germline ends. The study's findings and limits: Researchers reported excess low generation probability among twin-shared out-of-frame alpha sequences.

Notes on this clonotype: The target antigen is unknown.

Template switching added a universal primer site, and cDNA bore unique molecular identifiers. MiXCR, applied by TCRdb to the 5' RACE reads, yields one record per CDR3 protein. The table has some 560,000 distinct CDR3 sequences, approximately 9.6% seen once. The same sample was also used in a study of yellow fever vaccine responses in identical twins.

The sample was PBMCs. This sequence was found in a woman aged 18-29 years in good health. The chain recombines TRBV7-9 with TRBJ1-5; tentative D call: TRBD1 (5 bases). This CDR3 is CASSLWGGVGEPQHF. CDR3 DNA sequence: TGTGCCAGCAGCTTATGGGGGGGAGTGGGGGAGCCCCAGCATTTT.